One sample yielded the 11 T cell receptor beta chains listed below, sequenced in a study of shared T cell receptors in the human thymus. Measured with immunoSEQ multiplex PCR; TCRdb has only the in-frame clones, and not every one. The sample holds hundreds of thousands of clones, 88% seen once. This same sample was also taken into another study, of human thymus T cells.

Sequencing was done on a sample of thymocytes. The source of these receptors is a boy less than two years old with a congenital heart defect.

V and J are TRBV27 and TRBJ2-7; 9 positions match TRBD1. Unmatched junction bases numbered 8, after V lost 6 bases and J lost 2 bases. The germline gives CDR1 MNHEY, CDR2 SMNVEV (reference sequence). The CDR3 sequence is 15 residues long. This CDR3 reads CASSPGTGPPYEQYF. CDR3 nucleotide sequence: TGTGCCAGCAGCCCAGGGACAGGGCCTCCCTACGAGCAGTACTTC.

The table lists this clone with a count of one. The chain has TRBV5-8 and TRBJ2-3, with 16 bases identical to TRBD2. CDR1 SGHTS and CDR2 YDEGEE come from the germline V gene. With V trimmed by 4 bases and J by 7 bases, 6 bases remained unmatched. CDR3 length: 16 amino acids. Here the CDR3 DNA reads TGTGCCAGCAGCCCTGGGACTAGCGGGAGGGGCCATACGCAGTATTTT. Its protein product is CASSPGTSGRGHTQYF.

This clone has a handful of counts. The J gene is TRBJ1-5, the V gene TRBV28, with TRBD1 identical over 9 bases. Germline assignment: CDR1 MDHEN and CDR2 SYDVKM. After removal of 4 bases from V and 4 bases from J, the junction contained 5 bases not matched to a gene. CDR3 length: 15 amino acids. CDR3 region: CASSCPDRGNQPQHF. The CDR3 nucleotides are TGTGCCAGCAGTTGCCCTGACAGGGGGAATCAGCCCCAGCATTTT.

The CDR3 loop reads CASSLGQNSNQPQHF. In nucleotides, the CDR3 is TGTGCCAGCAGCTTAGGGCAGAATAGCAATCAGCCCCAGCATTTT. The chain combines TRBV13 with TRBJ1-5, with D hard to call. CDR3 length: 15 residues. Deletions cut 0 bases from V and 0 bases from J, with 6 bases between. Germline CDR1 and CDR2: PRHDT and FYEKMQ (reference sequence).

Written as DNA, the CDR3 is TGTGCCAGCAGCTTAGAGGGGACAGGGGGCGTAAACATTCAGTACTTC. Encoded protein: CASSLEGTGGVNIQYF. The genes are TRBV7-2 and TRBJ2-4, with 12 nucleotides matching TRBD1. The V and J ends lost 1 base and 6 bases, in that order; junction bases with no gene match: 4. The germline CDR1 and CDR2 sequences are SGHTA and FQGNSA. The CDR3 is 16 residues long.

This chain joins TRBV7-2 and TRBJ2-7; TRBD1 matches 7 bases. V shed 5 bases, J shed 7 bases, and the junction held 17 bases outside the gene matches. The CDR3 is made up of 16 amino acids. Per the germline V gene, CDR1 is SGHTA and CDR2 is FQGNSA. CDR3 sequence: CASSRAGTEVTGEQYF. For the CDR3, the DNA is TGTGCCAGCAGCCGAGCCGGGACAGAGGTGACGGGGGAGCAGTACTTC.

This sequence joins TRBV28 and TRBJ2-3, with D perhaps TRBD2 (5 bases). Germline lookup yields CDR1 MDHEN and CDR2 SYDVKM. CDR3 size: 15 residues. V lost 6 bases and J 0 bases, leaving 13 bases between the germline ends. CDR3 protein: CASRGVLTSTDTQYF. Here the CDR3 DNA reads TGTGCCAGCAGGGGAGTACTGACTAGCACAGATACGCAGTATTTT. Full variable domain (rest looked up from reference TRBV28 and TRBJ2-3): DVKVTQSSRYLVKRTGEKVFLECVQDMDHENMFWYRQDPGLGLRLIYFSYDVKMKEKGDIPEGYSVSREKKERFSLILESASTNQTSMYLCASRGVLTSTDTQYFGPGTRLTVL.

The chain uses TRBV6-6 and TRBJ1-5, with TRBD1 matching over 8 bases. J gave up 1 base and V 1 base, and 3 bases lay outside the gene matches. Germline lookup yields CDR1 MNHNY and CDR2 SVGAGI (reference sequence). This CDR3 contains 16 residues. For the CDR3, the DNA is TGTGCCAGCAGTTACTTGGACAGGGAGAGCAATCAGCCCCAGCATTTT. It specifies CASSYLDRESNQPQHF.

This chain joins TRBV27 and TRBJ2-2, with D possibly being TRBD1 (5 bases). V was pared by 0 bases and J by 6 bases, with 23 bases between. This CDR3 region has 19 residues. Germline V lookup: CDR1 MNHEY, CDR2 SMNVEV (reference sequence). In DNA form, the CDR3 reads TGTGCCAGCAGTTTATCATCCCCGACAGACGTTGTAGGCTCCGGGGAGCTGTTTTTT. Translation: CASSLSSPTDVVGSGELFF.

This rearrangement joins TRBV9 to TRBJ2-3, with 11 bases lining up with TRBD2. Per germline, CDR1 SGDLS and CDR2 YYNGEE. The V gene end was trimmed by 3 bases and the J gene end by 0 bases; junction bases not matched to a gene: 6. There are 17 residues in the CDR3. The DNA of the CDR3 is TGTGCCAGCAGCGCCCGACTAGCGGGACATAGCACAGATACGCAGTATTTT. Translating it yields CASSARLAGHSTDTQYF.

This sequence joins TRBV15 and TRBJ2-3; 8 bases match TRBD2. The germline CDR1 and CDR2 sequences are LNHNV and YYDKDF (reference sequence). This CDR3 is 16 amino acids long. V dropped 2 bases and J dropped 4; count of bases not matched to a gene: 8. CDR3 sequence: CATSRLAGKNADTQYF. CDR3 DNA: TGTGCCACCAGCAGATTAGCGGGAAAGAATGCAGATACGCAGTATTTT.